This T cell receptor beta chain was captured in a study of shared clonotypes between healthy human individuals. Background on the study: Donors had three CD4 naive, three CD4 memory, two CD8 naive and one CD8 memory plate apiece.

TCRdb's table, derived via immunoSEQ multiplex PCR, lists solely in-frame clones and lacks some. The table includes 600,000 to 800,000 clones, over 55% detected once. The CDR3 sequence is 12 residues long. V was trimmed by 7 bases and J by 10 bases, leaving 17 bases between them. Looked up from germline, CDR1 is SGHDT and CDR2 is YYEEEE. About this clone itself: Its specificity is not known.

Findings of the study overall: Researchers found naive subsets generally carried larger estimated richness than memory subsets. Blood was the only sampled material, and tissue repertoires likely differ. A limitation of the genetic and exposure-history diversity represented arose from few donors.

The sequence derives from a woman in her 30s in good health. What was sequenced was memory CD4+ T cells sorted from blood. Noted subset: CD45RA-negative fraction. The rearrangement joins TRBV5-6 to TRBJ1-2; maybe TRBD1 (6 bases). CDR3 nucleotide sequence: TGTGCCAGCGGCCGAGGGGGAAGTGACTACACCTTC. Translated: CASGRGGSDYTF.